The 21 T cell receptor beta chains presented below share a single source sample, sequenced in a study of cytomegalovirus exposure and HLA in healthy donors. Use of 60 Vbeta and 13 Jbeta primers characterized the PCR. TCRdb keeps only in-frame clones here, not all; method: immunoSEQ multiplex PCR. Of some 85,000 clones in the sample, around 85% were seen once. The source material was PBMCs. The receptors were gathered from a woman in her forties or fifties in good health and CMV-seronegative.

The genes are TRBV15 and TRBJ2-1; no clear D gene. Trimming pared 0 bases from V and 7 bases from J, leaving 7 bases between. The CDR3 covers 13 residues. Germline V gives CDR1 LNHNV, CDR2 YYDKDF (reference sequence). This CDR3 reads CATSRDQVNEQFF. The CDR3 DNA reads TGTGCCACCAGCAGAGATCAGGTAAATGAGCAGTTCTTC.

The chain has TRBV6-1 and TRBJ2-7, with 7 bases that match TRBD2. The CDR3 consists of 14 residues. The V gene's germline CDR1 is MNHNS and CDR2 SASEGT. Germline trimming cut 5 bases from V and 0 bases from J; bases unmatched to any gene: 4. Here the CDR3 reads CASSPGTNSYEQYF. In nucleotides, the CDR3 is TGTGCCAGCAGTCCCGGGACTAACTCCTACGAGCAGTACTTC.

The J gene is TRBJ1-5, the V gene TRBV7-9; 7 bases match TRBD1. The CDR3 has 15 amino acids. V gave up 5 bases and J gave up 6 bases; unmatched junction bases: 10. Germline lookup yields CDR1 SEHNR and CDR2 FQNEAQ (reference sequence). The CDR3 is CASSQETGLGQPQHF. CDR3 sequence (DNA): TGTGCCAGCAGCCAAGAGACAGGGCTGGGTCAGCCCCAGCATTTT.

The chain recombines TRBV4-1 with TRBJ2-7, with D possibly being TRBD2 (5 bases). This CDR3 has 14 residues. Looked up from germline, CDR1 is MGHRA and CDR2 is YSYEKL. V was shortened by 2 bases and J by 4 bases, with 12 bases between the two germline ends. The CDR3 is CASSQPGIAYEQYF. DNA for the CDR3: TGCGCCAGCAGCCAACCCGGGATTGCGTACGAGCAGTACTTC.

This chain uses TRBV6-5 with TRBJ1-5, with 9 bases identical to TRBD1. V dropped 6 bases and J dropped 2; count of bases not matched to a gene: 5. From germline, CDR1 is MNHEY and CDR2 SVGAGI. This CDR3 has 15 residues. DNA for the CDR3: TGTGCCAGCAGCCAGACAGGGGGAGGCAATCAGCCCCAGCATTTT. This gives the protein CASSQTGGGNQPQHF.

This chain joins TRBV5-4 and TRBJ2-1; 8 bases are a match to TRBD2. Germline CDR1 and CDR2: SGHNT and YYREEE (reference sequence). The CDR3 sequence is 17 residues long. V dropped 0 bases and J dropped 1; count of bases not matched to a gene: 6. The CDR3 here is CASSLVGREVSYNEQFF. The CDR3 bases are TGTGCCAGCAGCTTGGTAGGGCGGGAGGTGTCCTACAATGAGCAGTTCTTC.

The sample holds a few counts of this clone. CDR3 loop: CASSLGTNQNSPLHF. Written as DNA, the CDR3 is TGTGCCAGCAGCTTAGGGACAAACCAAAATTCACCCCTCCACTTT. The V gene is TRBV7-9, the J gene TRBJ1-6; possible D gene TRBD1, 5 bases. Germline V lookup: CDR1 SEHNR, CDR2 FQNEAQ (reference sequence). The CDR3 has 15 residues. Trimming cost V 1 base and J 7 bases, with 11 bases left between them.

V usage is TRBV7-8 and J usage is TRBJ2-1; 10 positions match TRBD2. Trimming removed 1 base from V and 5 bases from J; junction bases left unmatched: 8. The CDR3 contains 17 residues. CDR1 is SGHVS, CDR2 FQNEAQ, per germline. CDR3 amino acids: CASSLEASGGTNNEQFF. The CDR3 region has the DNA TGTGCCAGCAGCTTAGAGGCTAGCGGGGGTACAAACAATGAGCAGTTCTTC. Full variable domain (missing parts from reference TRBV7-8 and TRBJ2-1): GAGVSQSPRYKVAKRGQDVALRCDPISGHVSLFWYQQALGQGPEFLTYFQNEAQLDKSGLPSDRFFAERPEGSVSTLKIQRTQQEDSAVYLCASSLEASGGTNNEQFFGPGTRLTVL.

The genes are TRBV2 and TRBJ2-7; 10 positions agree with TRBD2. This CDR3 is 22 amino acids long. Germline loops: CDR1 SNHLY, CDR2 FYNNEI. V was clipped by 7 bases and J by 3 bases; unmatched bases: 30. The DNA of the CDR3 is TGTGCCAGCAATAGATTGTCAGGGGTCTCAAGTGAATTCAGCGGGAGGGTCTACGAGCAGTACTTC. The encoded protein is CASNRLSGVSSEFSGRVYEQYF.

The CDR3 DNA sequence: TGTGCCAGCAGTTTAATTCAGGGAAGGAATTCACCCCTCCACTTT. This sequence encodes CASSLIQGRNSPLHF. This chain uses TRBV27 with TRBJ1-6, with a possible D match to TRBD1 (5 bases). The CDR3 totals 15 residues. V was shortened by 2 bases and J by 7 bases, with 12 bases between the two germline ends. Germline CDR1 MNHEY, CDR2 SMNVEV (reference sequence).

The CDR3 DNA follows: TGTGCCAGCAGCTGGCCCGGGACAGGGGGTGACTACGAGCAGTACTTC. Encoded protein: CASSWPGTGGDYEQYF. The J gene is TRBJ2-7, the V gene TRBV7-9; TRBD1 matches 11 bases. The CDR3 is made up of 16 amino acids. The germline V gene has CDR1 SEHNR and CDR2 FQNEAQ (reference sequence). Trimming took 4 bases from V and 3 from J; bases not matched to a gene: 8.

This rearrangement joins TRBV18 to TRBJ1-1, with a tentative D call TRBD1 (5 bases). The length of the CDR3 is 13 residues. Germline loops: CDR1 KGHSH, CDR2 LQKENI. Trimming took 4 bases from V and 2 from J, leaving 8 bases between them. This chain's CDR3 is CASSRQTNTEAFF. The CDR3 DNA follows: TGTGCCAGCTCACGACAGACCAACACTGAAGCTTTCTTT.

The chain uses TRBV5-1 and TRBJ1-2, with D perhaps matching TRBD1 (5 bases). V was pared by 0 bases and J by 4 bases, with 13 bases between. The CDR3 is 15 residues long. Germline CDR1 is SGHRS and CDR2 is YFSETQ. Here the CDR3 DNA reads TGCGCCAGCAGCTTGGACACAGGTCCCTTCTATGGCTACACCTTC. Translation: CASSLDTGPFYGYTF.

The chain couples TRBV15 to TRBJ2-3, with 11 bases that match TRBD2. CDR1 and CDR2 from the germline V gene are LNHNV and YYDKDF (reference sequence). V lost 0 bases, J lost 2 bases, and 7 bases stayed unmatched. This CDR3 has 18 amino acids. CDR3: CATSREISGRAFTDTQYF. CDR3 in DNA: TGTGCCACCAGCAGAGAGATTAGCGGGAGGGCCTTCACAGATACGCAGTATTTT.

The V call is TRBV25-1, the J call TRBJ1-1; TRBD1 is a possible D gene (5 bases). CDR3 length: 13 amino acids. V gave up 6 bases and J gave up 0 bases, with 8 bases separating them. Germline V gene lookup returns CDR1 MGHDK and CDR2 SYGVNS. CDR3 in DNA: TGTGCCAGCAGGTCAGGGTTGAACACTGAAGCTTTCTTT. It translates to CASRSGLNTEAFF.

The chain carries TRBV9 and TRBJ2-1, with 10 positions matching TRBD1. The V and J ends lost 5 bases and 6 bases, in that order; junction bases with no gene match: 8. Germline-derived CDR1 and CDR2 are SGDLS and YYNGEE. The CDR3 is made up of 15 amino acids. The CDR3 protein is CASSAIRTGGNEQFF. The CDR3 region has the DNA TGTGCCAGCAGTGCAATCCGGACAGGGGGCAATGAGCAGTTCTTC.

This chain links TRBV6-1 with TRBJ2-7; 11 bases are shared with TRBD2. The CDR3 totals 14 residues. CDR1 MNHNS and CDR2 SASEGT come from the germline V gene. CDR3 bases: TGTGCCAGCAGTTTAGCGGGGGGGTCCTATGAGCAGTACGTC. The encoded protein is CASSLAGGSYEQYV.

The CDR3 sequence: CATSVDRASDTQYF. The CDR3 DNA sequence: TGTGCCACCAGCGTGGACAGGGCGTCAGATACGCAGTATTTT. The V call is TRBV15, the J call TRBJ2-3; TRBD1 aligns across 8 bases. CDR1 is LNHNV and CDR2 is YYDKDF in the germline V gene (reference sequence). The V and J ends lost 5 bases and 4 bases, in that order; junction bases with no gene match: 5. The CDR3 has 14 residues. The whole variable domain, remainder taken from reference TRBV15 and TRBJ2-3, is DAMVIQNPRYQVTQFGKPVTLSCSQTLNHNVMYWYQQKSSQAPKLLFHYYDKDFNNEADTPDNFQSRRPNTSFCFLDIRSPGLGDTAMYLCATSVDRASDTQYFGPGTRLTVL.

The chain carries TRBV7-6 and TRBJ2-5, with TRBD2 matching 7 bases. Germline CDR1 reads SGHVS; CDR2 reads FNYEAQ. V was pared by 1 base and J by 5 bases, with 10 bases of the junction left unmatched. This CDR3 comprises 16 residues. The CDR3 DNA reads as TGTGCCAGCAGCTTAGTGGTCAGCGGGGCGGGGGAGACCCAGTACTTC. Encoded protein: CASSLVVSGAGETQYF.

Concerning this clone: The sample carries other DNA sequences with the same CDR3. The chain joins TRBV6-5 to TRBJ1-6, with a weak D call TRBD1 (5 bases). The length of the CDR3 is 15 residues. Germline V CDR1 and CDR2: MNHEY, SVGAGI. V lost 4 bases and J 6 bases, leaving 13 bases between the germline ends. The CDR3 spells CASSLPGQPNSPLHF. The CDR3, as DNA: TGTGCCAGCAGTTTGCCAGGGCAACCTAATTCACCCCTCCACTTT.

The chain recombines TRBV5-4 with TRBJ1-1; no firm D call. The germline V gene has CDR1 SGHNT and CDR2 YYREEE (reference sequence). The length of the CDR3 is 14 residues. V shed 0 bases and J shed 4 bases, with 10 bases lying between them. The CDR3 sequence is CASSLVTAGTEAFF. For the CDR3, the DNA is TGTGCCAGCAGCTTGGTCACCGCGGGCACTGAAGCTTTCTTT. Filled out from reference TRBV5-4 and TRBJ1-1, the complete variable domain reads ETGVTQSPTHLIKTRGQQVTLRCSSQSGHNTVSWYQQALGQGPQFIFQYYREEENGRGNFPPRFSGLQFPNYSSELNVNALELDDSALYLCASSLVTAGTEAFFGQGTRLTVV.